The 30 T cell receptor beta chains in this list originate from one sample, sequenced in a study of blood T cell repertoires in COVID-19. Method: immunoSEQ multiplex PCR; TCRdb's copy keeps in-frame clones and lacks some. Of about 300,000 clones in the sample, 89% were seen once. Sample: PBMCs or T cells enriched from blood (not recorded which). These receptors all come from a woman aged 50 to 65 who had been exposed to COVID-19.

The rearrangement links TRBV19 to TRBJ1-2; no clear D. V was cut by 2 bases and J by 2 bases, with 6 bases left in between. Germline V CDR1 and CDR2: LNHDA, SQIVND (reference sequence). This CDR3 is 13 amino acids long. CDR3 protein: CASSILANYGYTF. DNA for the CDR3: TGTGCCAGTAGTATATTGGCCAACTATGGCTACACCTTC.

The chain uses TRBV3-1 (or the pseudogene TRBV3-2) and TRBJ1-2, with TRBD1 as a possible D gene (5 bases). CDR1 LGHDT and CDR2 YNNKEL come from the germline V gene (reference sequence). The CDR3 runs to 15 residues. V lost 1 base to trimming and J lost 7 bases, with 16 bases between them. The CDR3 reads CASSQVVSGFGGYTF. In nucleotides, the CDR3 is TGTGCCAGCAGCCAAGTGGTGTCAGGGTTTGGTGGCTACACCTTC.

The V call is TRBV28, the J call TRBJ1-2, with D possibly matching TRBD1 (5 bases). With 3 bases removed from V and 3 bases from J, the gap between germline ends came to 14 bases. This CDR3 region has 15 residues. Germline assignment: CDR1 MDHEN and CDR2 SYDVKM. The DNA of the CDR3 is TGTGCCAGCAGTTTTGGGGAGGCGGGGGACTATGGCTACACCTTC. Amino acids: CASSFGEAGDYGYTF.

V is TRBV20-1 and J is TRBJ2-3; D may be TRBD1 (5 bases). Between the trimmed V and J ends, which lost 3 bases and 0 bases, there was a span of 13 bases. Germline CDR1 and CDR2: DFQATT and SNEGSKA (reference sequence). This CDR3 region has 15 residues. The CDR3 DNA reads as TGCAGTGCTAGTGGGGCAGGGTGGAGCACAGATACGCAGTATTTT. It specifies CSASGAGWSTDTQYF.

The gene calls are TRBV7-9 and TRBJ2-5; a possible D gene is TRBD2 (6 bases). This CDR3 has 14 amino acids. CDR1 SEHNR and CDR2 FQNEAQ come from the germline V gene (reference sequence). V was shortened by 5 bases and J by 2 bases, with 12 bases between the two germline ends. The CDR3 DNA reads as TGTGCCAGCAGCCGGCCGGGGGTACAAGAGACCCAGTACTTC. This codes for CASSRPGVQETQYF.

The chain uses TRBV7-8 and TRBJ1-4; possibly TRBD1 for D (5 bases). This CDR3 region has 17 residues. Germline lookup yields CDR1 SGHVS and CDR2 FQNEAQ. V was shortened by 5 bases and J by 7 bases, with 23 bases between the two germline ends. CDR3 DNA: TGTGCCAGCAGCGCGCACCGGGACCGCGTGGGGGGTGAAAAACTGTTTTTT. It encodes CASSAHRDRVGGEKLFF.

The genes are TRBV2 and TRBJ1-5, with D perhaps TRBD1 (5 bases). The V end was cut by 3 bases, the J end by 4 bases, with 13 bases between. Germline V gene lookup returns CDR1 SNHLY and CDR2 FYNNEI. This CDR3 has 15 amino acids. The CDR3 region has the DNA TGTGCCAGCAGTGACGACAGCGGGTTAAATCAGCCCCAGCATTTT. Translated: CASSDDSGLNQPQHF.

The chain links TRBV18 to TRBJ1-1, with 11 bases matching TRBD1. V was pared by 3 bases and J by 4 bases, with 4 bases of the junction left unmatched. CDR1 is KGHSH and CDR2 is LQKENI in the germline V gene. There are 15 residues in the CDR3. CDR3 loop: CASSPPGTGGTEAFF. In DNA form, the CDR3 reads TGTGCCAGCTCACCGCCCGGGACAGGGGGCACTGAAGCTTTCTTT. Full variable domain (outside the CDR3, taken from reference TRBV18 and TRBJ1-1): NAGVMQNPRHLVRRRGQEARLRCSPMKGHSHVYWYRQLPEEGLKFMVYLQKENIIDESGMPKERFSAEFPKEGPSILRIQQVVRGDSAAYFCASSPPGTGGTEAFFGQGTRLTVV.

J is TRBJ1-1 and V is TRBV2; D ambiguous. V shed 3 bases and J shed 6 bases, with 11 bases lying between them. The germline gives CDR1 SNHLY, CDR2 FYNNEI. The CDR3 has 13 residues. DNA for the CDR3: TGTGCCAGCAGTGATGAGATGCGGGCTGAAGCTTTCTTT. Protein product: CASSDEMRAEAFF.

This chain connects TRBV6-5 to TRBJ1-1, with D uncertain. CDR1 and CDR2 from the germline V gene are MNHEY and SVGAGI. V was clipped by 6 bases and J by 3 bases, with 17 bases between them. CDR3 size: 15 residues. In DNA form, the CDR3 reads TGTGCCAGCAGAGTCGACTCGGTCCAATACACTGAAGCTTTCTTT. This translates into CASRVDSVQYTEAFF.

J is TRBJ1-2 and V is TRBV9; perhaps TRBD1 as D (6 bases). The V gene lost 1 base and the J gene lost 8 bases, with 18 bases spanning the gap. The CDR3 totals 15 residues. Germline CDR1 reads SGDLS; CDR2 reads YYNGEE. In nucleotides, the CDR3 is TGTGCCAGCAGCGTACACCTTACGGACAGTTACGGCTACACCTTC. Translating it yields CASSVHLTDSYGYTF.

The J gene is TRBJ1-6, the V gene TRBV19; TRBD1 is a possible D gene (6 bases). Germline loops: CDR1 LNHDA, CDR2 SQIVND (reference sequence). The germline V and J ends were trimmed by 5 bases and 7 bases, with 12 bases remaining between them. The CDR3 is 14 residues long. CDR3 sequence reads: CASSLAGANSPLHF. The CDR3 coding sequence is TGTGCCAGTAGTTTGGCAGGGGCGAATTCACCCCTCCACTTT. The full variable domain, with the rest looked up from reference TRBV19 and TRBJ1-6, is DGGITQSPKYLFRKEGQNVTLSCEQNLNHDAMYWYRQDPGQGLRLIYYSQIVNDFQKGDIAEGYSVSREKKESFPLTVTSAQKNPTAFYLCASSLAGANSPLHFGNGTRLTVT.

V and J are TRBV3-1 (or the pseudogene TRBV3-2) and TRBJ1-6; D is perhaps TRBD1 (6 bases). This CDR3 has 16 residues. The germline gives CDR1 LGHDT, CDR2 YNNKEL (reference sequence). V lost 1 base and J 4 bases, leaving 11 bases between the germline ends. The DNA of the CDR3 is TGTGCCAGCAGCCAAGTGAGGGGGGGGTATAATTCACCCCTCCACTTT. It specifies CASSQVRGGYNSPLHF.

V is TRBV6-4 and J is TRBJ2-3; 13 bases line up with TRBD2. CDR1 and CDR2 (germline): MRHNA, SNTAGT. The CDR3 totals 15 residues. V dropped 5 bases and J dropped 5; count of bases not matched to a gene: 4. The CDR3 spells CASSRTSGGGDTQYF. The DNA of the CDR3 is TGTGCCAGCAGTCGGACTAGCGGGGGAGGAGATACGCAGTATTTT.

The chain has TRBV19 and TRBJ1-5; maybe TRBD1 (5 bases). The CDR3 loop spans 18 amino acids. Germline V gene data show CDR1 as LNHDA and CDR2 as SQIVND (reference sequence). Trimming cost V 5 bases and J 2 bases, with 22 bases left between them. The CDR3 nucleotides are TGTGCCAGTAGTCTACCCACAGGTGCCAGAAGGGGCAATCAGCCCCAGCATTTT. It specifies CASSLPTGARRGNQPQHF. Based on the CDR3 plus reference TRBV19 and TRBJ1-5, the full variable domain is DGGITQSPKYLFRKEGQNVTLSCEQNLNHDAMYWYRQDPGQGLRLIYYSQIVNDFQKGDIAEGYSVSREKKESFPLTVTSAQKNPTAFYLCASSLPTGARRGNQPQHFGDGTRLSIL.

The V call is TRBV5-1, the J call TRBJ2-2; 12 bases map to TRBD1. V shed 6 bases and J 6 bases; nucleotides not matched to a gene: 6. CDR1 and CDR2 from the germline V gene are SGHRS and YFSETQ. The CDR3 has 15 amino acids. The CDR3 is CASTLGQGAAGELFF. CDR3 in DNA: TGCGCCAGCACCCTGGGACAGGGGGCGGCCGGGGAGCTGTTTTTT.

The J gene is TRBJ2-7, the V gene TRBV7-2, with 11 nucleotides matching TRBD1. Per the germline V gene, CDR1 is SGHTA and CDR2 is FQGNSA. With V trimmed by 3 bases and J by 4 bases, 8 bases remained unmatched. This CDR3 has 16 residues. The CDR3 DNA reads as TGTGCCAGCAGCTTCCCGGCGGGGACAGGGGGATACGAGCAGTACTTC. This codes for CASSFPAGTGGYEQYF.

The chain has TRBV28 and TRBJ1-5, with 7 bases aligning to TRBD1. The CDR3 is made up of 15 amino acids. Unmatched junction bases numbered 13, after V lost 6 bases and J lost 8 bases. From germline, CDR1 is MDHEN and CDR2 SYDVKM. The CDR3 DNA reads as TGTGCCAGCAGGGTCGGGGCAGGGGGTTGGAAGCCCCAGCATTTT. Translation: CASRVGAGGWKPQHF. Supplemented by reference TRBV28 and TRBJ1-5, the full variable domain reads DVKVTQSSRYLVKRTGEKVFLECVQDMDHENMFWYRQDPGLGLRLIYFSYDVKMKEKGDIPEGYSVSREKKERFSLILESASTNQTSMYLCASRVGAGGWKPQHFGDGTRLSIL.

This chain uses TRBV5-4 with TRBJ1-2; 10 bases line up with TRBD1. With V trimmed by 3 bases and J by 4 bases, 6 bases remained unmatched. The CDR3 has 15 amino acids. Germline V gives CDR1 SGHNT, CDR2 YYREEE (reference sequence). The CDR3 DNA follows: TGTGCCAGCAGCTCTGTGGGACAGGGGTTCTATGGCTACACCTTC. Translation: CASSSVGQGFYGYTF.

The genes are TRBV7-9 and TRBJ2-5, with 9 bases matching TRBD1. V lost 1 base to trimming and J lost 5 bases; unmatched junction nucleotides: 11. The CDR3 covers 17 residues. Germline assignment: CDR1 SEHNR and CDR2 FQNEAQ (reference sequence). The CDR3 loop is CASSLDLWDRVRETQYF. CDR3 bases: TGTGCCAGCAGCTTAGATTTATGGGACAGGGTGAGGGAGACCCAGTACTTC.

This clone was seen only a few times. The rearrangement joins TRBV5-6 to TRBJ2-4; unclear D gene. Germline CDR1 is SGHDT and CDR2 is YYEEEE. V lost 2 bases and J lost 5, with 5 bases in between. The CDR3 has 12 residues. The CDR3 nucleotides read TGTGCCAGCAGCTTTTCCGAAAACATTCAGTACTTC. Protein sequence: CASSFSENIQYF.

In its sample, this clone was seen a few times. The chain combines TRBV28 with TRBJ1-1, with TRBD1 identical over 7 bases. CDR3 size: 16 residues. With 6 bases clipped from V and 3 bases from J, the junction kept 13 bases outside the gene matches. Per germline, CDR1 MDHEN and CDR2 SYDVKM. CDR3 nucleotides: TGTGCCAGCAGCCTTCCCTGGGGCAGGGGGTACACTGAAGCTTTCTTT. It is translated as CASSLPWGRGYTEAFF.

This chain connects TRBV10-3 to TRBJ1-1; TRBD1 is a possible D gene (6 bases). From germline, CDR1 is ENHRY and CDR2 SYGVKD. Trimming stripped 3 bases from V and 6 bases from J, with 14 bases between. The length of the CDR3 is 14 residues. The CDR3 DNA reads TGTGCCATCAGTGACCTTACAGGGAGGGCTGAAGCTTTCTTT. Protein: CAISDLTGRAEAFF.

This clone is a singleton in its sample. The chain has TRBV28 and TRBJ2-7; 8 bases are shared with TRBD1. CDR1 is MDHEN, CDR2 SYDVKM, per germline. This CDR3 has 14 amino acids. J gave up 5 bases and V 6 bases, and 9 bases lay outside the gene matches. The CDR3 DNA reads TGTGCCAGCAGGGAGGGCTGGACAGGGAACGAGCAGTACTTC. Protein sequence: CASREGWTGNEQYF.

The rearrangement joins TRBV9 to TRBJ2-1, with 7 nucleotides matching TRBD1. CDR1 and CDR2 (germline): SGDLS, YYNGEE. The junction had 10 bases not matched to a gene; V was cut back by 4 bases and J by 12 bases. The CDR3 runs to 13 residues. The CDR3 bases are TGTGCCAGCAGCCAAGACAGGGAAGGTGTGCAGTTCTTC. Amino acids: CASSQDREGVQFF.

Written as DNA, the CDR3 is TGTGCCAGCAGCGTAGTATCCGGGGGAAGCACAGATACGCAGTATTTT. Translating gives CASSVVSGGSTDTQYF. The J gene is TRBJ2-3, the V gene TRBV9; TRBD2 might be the D (6 bases). Trimming took off 0 bases at V and 0 bases at J, with 11 bases between the two ends. The germline V gene has CDR1 SGDLS and CDR2 YYNGEE. The CDR3 length is 16 residues.

Concerning this clone: Within the sample, other DNA sequences also encode this same CDR3. The chain combines TRBV2 with TRBJ1-6; 8 positions agree with TRBD1. Germline V gene sequence: CDR1 SNHLY, CDR2 FYNNEI. There are 15 residues in the CDR3. V dropped 2 bases and J dropped 7; count of bases not matched to a gene: 4. This CDR3 reads CASSERQGANSPLHF. In DNA, the CDR3 is TGTGCCAGCAGTGAACGCCAGGGGGCCAATTCACCCCTCCACTTT. Filled out from reference TRBV2 and TRBJ1-6, the complete variable domain reads EPEVTQTPSHQVTQMGQEVILRCVPISNHLYFYWYRQILGQKVEFLVSFYNNEISEKSEIFDDQFSVERPDGSNFTLKIRSTKLEDSAMYFCASSERQGANSPLHFGNGTRLTVT.

This clone was recorded once. The chain combines TRBV19 with TRBJ1-5; 11 nucleotides match TRBD1. The CDR3 is made up of 15 amino acids. The germline V gene encodes CDR1 LNHDA and CDR2 SQIVND (reference sequence). Trimming took 7 bases from V and 2 from J; bases not matched to a gene: 4. Here the CDR3 reads CASNEGQGGNQPQHF. The CDR3 bases are TGTGCCAGTAACGAGGGACAGGGGGGCAATCAGCCCCAGCATTTT.

The chain couples TRBV7-9 to TRBJ2-2; possibly TRBD1 for D (5 bases). The length of the CDR3 is 17 residues. V dropped 1 base and J dropped 7 bases, with 19 bases sitting between them. Germline V gives CDR1 SEHNR, CDR2 FQNEAQ (reference sequence). The CDR3 DNA sequence: TGTGCCAGCAGCTTAGGACAGTCTCTCCAAACAAACGGGGAGCTGTTTTTT. This encodes CASSLGQSLQTNGELFF.

The chain recombines TRBV6-5 with TRBJ1-1, with 11 bases lining up with TRBD1. The CDR3 runs 15 residues. The trim removed 10 bases at V and 2 bases at J, leaving 9 bases unmatched. The germline V gene encodes CDR1 MNHEY and CDR2 SVGAGI. The CDR3, as DNA: TGTGCCACCCCGTCCGGGACAGGGGGTAACACTGAAGCTTTCTTT. It encodes CATPSGTGGNTEAFF.